This T cell receptor (beta chain) appears in the sequencing data of a study of blood T cells in healthy people across ages. Study details: T cells yielded about one barcoded beta molecule per two cells through template switching.

At least ten counts were recorded for this clonotype. Its antigen remains unknown. Through a sample-barcoded 5' primer and a J-beta primer mix, a second PCR was run for roughly 7 to 12 cycles. All samples gave at least 2.5 million CDR3-containing paired-end reads. TCRdb fed the 5' RACE reads into MiXCR, producing one record per CDR3 protein. The sample consists of 700,000 or so distinct CDR3 sequences, less than 45% of them appearing once. V was pared by 6 bases and J by 3 bases, with 16 bases between. CDR1 and CDR2 from the germline V gene are MNHEY and SVGEGT. CDR3 length: 15 residues. Study-wide results and limits: Both higher diversity and more naive CD4+ cells marked long-lived donors when set against aged donors.

Per-sample PBMC isolation yielded at least 6.5 million cells. The receptor comes from a man older than 75 in good health. Material: blood. This chain joins TRBV6-2 or TRBV6-3 and TRBJ2-3; tentatively, D is TRBD2 (5 bases). The CDR3 DNA reads TGTGCCAGCAGGCTTCGGCCCGGGAATACAGATACGCAGTATTTT. Translation: CASRLRPGNTDTQYF.